The 18 T cell receptor beta chains given below trace back to one sample, sequenced in a study of cytomegalovirus exposure and HLA in healthy donors. The PCR made use of 60 Vbeta and 13 Jbeta primers. The protocol was immunoSEQ multiplex PCR, while the TCRdb copy is restricted to in-frame clones and leaves out a portion. The table has approximately 100,000 clones, 79% seen once. Source material: PBMCs. The receptors derive from a female donor in good health and CMV-seropositive.

Remarks on this clone: At one boundary the junction diverges from the germline segment, which might be a read error. V gene TRBV7-9 combines with J gene TRBJ2-3, with 13 bases matching TRBD2. Per the germline V gene, CDR1 is SEHNR and CDR2 is FQNEAQ (reference sequence). The CDR3 sequence is 16 residues long. The DNA for the CDR3 is TGTTCCAGCAGCGCCGGACTAGCGGGAGCCGCAGATACGCAGTATTTT. It specifies CSSSAGLAGAADTQYF.

With regard to this clone: An end of the junction differs from the germline gene, which may be a read error. Other DNA sequences in the sample encode the same CDR3. V and J are TRBV4-2 and TRBJ2-1; the D is unclear. The CDR3 has 12 residues. Germline CDR1 reads LGHNA; CDR2 reads YNFKEQ. CDR3 sequence (DNA): TGTGCTAGCAGCTTCACCGCGAATGAGCAGTTCTTC. As protein: CASSFTANEQFF.

The chain employs TRBV19 and TRBJ1-1, with D possibly TRBD1 on 6 matching bases. The CDR3 has 13 amino acids. Germline CDR1 and CDR2: LNHDA and SQIVND (reference sequence). V gave up 4 bases and J gave up 1 base, with 7 bases separating them. In nucleotides, the CDR3 is TGTGCCAGTAGTAGGGACACGAACACTGAAGCTTTCTTT. Residues: CASSRDTNTEAFF.

This clone was detected once. The V and J genes are TRBV2 and TRBJ1-5, with 8 nucleotides matching TRBD1. V trimming: 7 bases; J trimming: 5 bases; junction bases outside the gene matches: 10. Germline V gene lookup returns CDR1 SNHLY and CDR2 FYNNEI. This CDR3 spans 15 amino acids. In DNA, the CDR3 is TGTGCCAGCACCCCGGACAGGGTGTCCTATCAGCCCCAGCATTTT. It is translated as CASTPDRVSYQPQHF.

V gene TRBV7-9 combines with J gene TRBJ1-1; D unclear. Trimming took 5 bases from V and 0 from J, leaving 19 bases between them. The CDR3 sequence is 17 residues long. Germline lookup yields CDR1 SEHNR and CDR2 FQNEAQ (reference sequence). In nucleotides, the CDR3 is TGTGCCAGCAGCCCCCGGGGTGGCCTCCATATGAACACTGAAGCTTTCTTT. Translating it yields CASSPRGGLHMNTEAFF.

The chain links TRBV2 to TRBJ1-2, with D maybe TRBD1 (6 bases). The CDR3 is 13 residues long. Between the trimmed V and J ends, which lost 7 bases and 7 bases, there was a span of 16 bases. Germline values: CDR1 SNHLY, CDR2 FYNNEI. CDR3 in DNA: TGTGCCAGCACTGCTGGGGGCCCTCGTGGCTACACCTTC. It is translated as CASTAGGPRGYTF.

This clone was picked up one time. Other DNA sequences from this sample encode an identical CDR3 as well. The chain uses TRBV5-1 and TRBJ1-2; TRBD1 is a possible D gene (6 bases). V dropped 4 bases and J dropped 7 bases, with 17 bases sitting between them. Germline V gives CDR1 SGHRS, CDR2 YFSETQ. The CDR3 loop spans 14 amino acids. Here the CDR3 reads CASSTQTGSFGYTF. Here the CDR3 DNA reads TGCGCCAGCAGCACCCAAACAGGGTCATTTGGCTACACCTTC.

The rearrangement joins TRBV5-1 to TRBJ2-3; D is uncertain. The germline V gene has CDR1 SGHRS and CDR2 YFSETQ. The CDR3 runs 15 residues. With 0 bases removed from V and 0 bases from J, the gap between germline ends came to 8 bases. In nucleotides, the CDR3 is TGCGCCAGCAGCTTGGATAGCCTCAGCACAGATACGCAGTATTTT. This codes for CASSLDSLSTDTQYF.

In its sample, this clone was seen a few times. V and J are TRBV27 and TRBJ2-1; 8 nucleotides match TRBD2. The germline V gene encodes CDR1 MNHEY and CDR2 SMNVEV (reference sequence). The CDR3 is made up of 14 amino acids. With V trimmed by 3 bases and J by 8 bases, 6 bases remained unmatched. In nucleotides, the CDR3 is TGTGCCAGCAGTTTTGCGGGGGGAGGATATGAGCAGTTCTTC. Protein sequence: CASSFAGGGYEQFF.

CDR3 sequence (DNA): TGTGCCAGCAGCTTAGCGGCGACAGGGAGCTTCTATGGCTACACCTTC. Translation gives CASSLAATGSFYGYTF. The V and J genes are TRBV7-8 and TRBJ1-2; TRBD1 matches at 7 bases. This CDR3 region has 16 residues. Germline CDR1 SGHVS, CDR2 FQNEAQ. The V gene end was trimmed by 0 bases and the J gene end by 4 bases; junction bases not matched to a gene: 8.

This clone was observed once. This chain links TRBV7-2 with TRBJ1-2; tentative D call: TRBD1 (5 bases). The germline CDR1 and CDR2 sequences are SGHTA and FQGNSA. V lost 3 bases and J 8 bases, leaving 13 bases between the germline ends. This CDR3 region has 13 residues. Here the CDR3 reads CASSFGKGLGYTF. The CDR3 region has the DNA TGTGCCAGCAGCTTTGGGAAGGGGCTCGGCTACACCTTC.

V is TRBV29-1 and J is TRBJ2-2, with D possibly matching TRBD2 (6 bases). CDR3 size: 13 residues. CDR1 is SQVTM, CDR2 ANQGSEA, per germline. Trimming left V 1 base short and J 3 bases short, with 6 bases between. CDR3 sequence (DNA): TGCAGCGTTGAAGGCGGGGACACCGGGGAGCTGTTTTTT. Amino acids: CSVEGGDTGELFF.

The CDR3, as DNA: TGTGCCAGCGCCCAGGACAGGGGGAATAATTCACCCCTCCACTTT. This gives the protein CASAQDRGNNSPLHF. The V call is TRBV7-9, the J call TRBJ1-6; 10 bases match TRBD1. Germline values: CDR1 SEHNR, CDR2 FQNEAQ (reference sequence). The V gene end was trimmed by 8 bases and the J gene end by 5 bases; junction bases not matched to a gene: 6. The CDR3 has 15 residues. The entire variable domain, with the rest obtained from reference TRBV7-9 and TRBJ1-6, is as follows: DTGVSQNPRHKITKRGQNVTFRCDPISEHNRLYWYRQTLGQGPEFLTYFQNEAQLEKSRLLSDRFSAERPKGSFSTLEIQRTEQGDSAMYLCASAQDRGNNSPLHFGNGTRLTVT.

The count of this clone is one. This chain links TRBV2 with TRBJ2-1; D is perhaps TRBD2 (6 bases). The CDR3 runs to 15 residues. From germline, CDR1 is SNHLY and CDR2 FYNNEI. The ends were cut back, 10 bases at V and 3 bases at J, with 19 bases in the middle. The CDR3 nucleotides are TGTGCCATCAAACAAAGCGGAGGGGTCTACAATGAGCAGTTCTTC. Protein: CAIKQSGGVYNEQFF.

This chain links TRBV25-1 with TRBJ2-7, with 7 positions matching TRBD1. Germline values: CDR1 MGHDK, CDR2 SYGVNS. The CDR3 has 14 residues. The J segment lost 4 bases and the V segment lost 3 bases, leaving 6 bases of the junction unmatched. The CDR3 reads CASSEPGQTYEQYF. In DNA form, the CDR3 reads TGTGCCAGCAGTGAGCCGGGACAGACTTACGAGCAGTACTTC.

The V gene is TRBV25-1, the J gene TRBJ2-1; 9 bases align to TRBD2. V shed 4 bases and J 5 bases; nucleotides not matched to a gene: 3. This CDR3 has 14 residues. Germline CDR1 is MGHDK and CDR2 is SYGVNS. The CDR3, as DNA: TGTGCCAGCAGTGCAGCGGGGGGCCACAATGAGCAGTTCTTC. It codes for CASSAAGGHNEQFF.

This clone has only a few counts. The chain recombines TRBV6-1 with TRBJ2-3; TRBD2 agrees at 11 bases. Germline V gene lookup returns CDR1 MNHNS and CDR2 SASEGT. V was pared by 6 bases and J by 0 bases, with 8 bases of the junction left unmatched. The CDR3 sequence is 17 residues long. CDR3 protein: CASSESRTSGSTDTQYF. CDR3 DNA: TGTGCCAGCAGCGAATCTCGGACTAGCGGGAGCACAGATACGCAGTATTTT.

This clone was seen just once. The genes are TRBV14 and TRBJ1-1; possible D gene TRBD1, 5 bases. Germline lookup yields CDR1 SGHDN and CDR2 FVKESK. The CDR3 extends over 14 amino acids. V lost 4 bases and J lost 4, with 13 bases in between. Written as DNA, the CDR3 is TGTGCCAGCAGCCGCAGGGCAGGAGTCACTGAAGCTTTCTTT. It specifies CASSRRAGVTEAFF.